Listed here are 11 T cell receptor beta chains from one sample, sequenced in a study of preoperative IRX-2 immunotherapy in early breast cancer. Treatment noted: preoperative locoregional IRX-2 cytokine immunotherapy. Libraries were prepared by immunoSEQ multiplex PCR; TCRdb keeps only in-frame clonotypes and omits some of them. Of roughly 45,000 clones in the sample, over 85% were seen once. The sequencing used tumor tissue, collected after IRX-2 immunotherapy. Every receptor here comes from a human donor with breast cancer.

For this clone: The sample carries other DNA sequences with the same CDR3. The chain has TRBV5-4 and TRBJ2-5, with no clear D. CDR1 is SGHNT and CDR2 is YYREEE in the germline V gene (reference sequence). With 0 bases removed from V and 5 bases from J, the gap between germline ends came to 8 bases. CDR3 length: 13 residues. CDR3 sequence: CASSLEPGETQYF. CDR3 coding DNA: TGTGCCAGCAGCTTGGAACCTGGGGAGACCCAGTACTTC.

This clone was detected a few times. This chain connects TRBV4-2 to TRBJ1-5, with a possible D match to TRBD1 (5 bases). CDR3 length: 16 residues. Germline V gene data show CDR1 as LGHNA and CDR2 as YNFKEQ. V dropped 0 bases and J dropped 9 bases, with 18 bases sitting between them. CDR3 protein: CASSQDLTAARSPQHF. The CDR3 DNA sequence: TGTGCCAGCAGCCAAGATCTGACAGCAGCTCGGTCGCCCCAGCATTTT.

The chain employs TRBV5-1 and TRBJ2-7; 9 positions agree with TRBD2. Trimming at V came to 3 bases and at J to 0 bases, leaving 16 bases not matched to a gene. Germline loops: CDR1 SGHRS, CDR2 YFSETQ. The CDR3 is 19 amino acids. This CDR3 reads CASSSDRTSVRGYSYEQYF. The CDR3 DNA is TGCGCCAGCAGCTCGGACCGGACTAGCGTAAGGGGGTACTCCTACGAGCAGTACTTC.

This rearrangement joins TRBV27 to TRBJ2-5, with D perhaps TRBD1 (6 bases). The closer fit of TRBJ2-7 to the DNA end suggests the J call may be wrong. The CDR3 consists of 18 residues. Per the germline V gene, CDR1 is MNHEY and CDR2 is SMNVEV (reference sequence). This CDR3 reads CASSDPTPSGAYPYEQYF. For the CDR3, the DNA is TGTGCCAGCAGCGACCCAACCCCCTCAGGGGCCTATCCCTACGAGCAGTACTTC.

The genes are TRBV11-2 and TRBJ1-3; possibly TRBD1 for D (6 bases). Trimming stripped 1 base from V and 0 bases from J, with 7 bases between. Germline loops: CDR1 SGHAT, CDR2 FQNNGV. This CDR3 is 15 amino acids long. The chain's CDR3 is CASSLADSSGNTIYF. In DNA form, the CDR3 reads TGTGCCAGCAGCTTAGCGGACAGCTCTGGAAACACCATATATTTT.

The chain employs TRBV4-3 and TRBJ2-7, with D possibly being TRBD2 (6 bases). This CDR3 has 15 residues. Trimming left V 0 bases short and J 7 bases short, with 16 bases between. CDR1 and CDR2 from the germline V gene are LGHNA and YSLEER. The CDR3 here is CASSQDTDTGGEQYF. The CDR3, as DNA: TGCGCCAGCAGCCAAGATACAGACACCGGGGGAGAGCAGTACTTC.

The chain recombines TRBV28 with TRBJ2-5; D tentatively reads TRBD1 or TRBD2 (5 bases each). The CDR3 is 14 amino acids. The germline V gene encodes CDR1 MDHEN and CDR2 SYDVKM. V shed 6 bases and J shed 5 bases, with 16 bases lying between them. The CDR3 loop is CASRGDAVSETQYF. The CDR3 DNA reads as TGTGCCAGCAGGGGGGACGCCGTCTCTGAGACCCAGTACTTC.

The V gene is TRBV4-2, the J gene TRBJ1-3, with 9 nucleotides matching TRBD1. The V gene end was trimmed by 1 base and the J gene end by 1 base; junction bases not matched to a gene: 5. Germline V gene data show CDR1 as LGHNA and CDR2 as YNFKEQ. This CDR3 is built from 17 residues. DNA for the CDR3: TGTGCCAGCAGCCAAGTATTGACAGGGGGGTCTGGAAACACCATATATTTT. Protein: CASSQVLTGGSGNTIYF.

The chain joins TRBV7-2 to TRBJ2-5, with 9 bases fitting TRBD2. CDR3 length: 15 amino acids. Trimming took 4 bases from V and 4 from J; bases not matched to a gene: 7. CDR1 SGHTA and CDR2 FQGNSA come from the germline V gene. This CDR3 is CASSWVAGERETQYF. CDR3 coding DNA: TGTGCCAGCAGCTGGGTAGCGGGAGAACGAGAGACCCAGTACTTC.

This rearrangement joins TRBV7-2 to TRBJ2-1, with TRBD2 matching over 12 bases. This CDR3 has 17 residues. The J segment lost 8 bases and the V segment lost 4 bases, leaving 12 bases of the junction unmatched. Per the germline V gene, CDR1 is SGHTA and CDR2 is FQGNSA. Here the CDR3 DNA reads TGTGCCAGCAGCTCACCTTCTAGCGGGGGGGGGTATGATGAGCAGTTCTTC. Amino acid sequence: CASSSPSSGGGYDEQFF.

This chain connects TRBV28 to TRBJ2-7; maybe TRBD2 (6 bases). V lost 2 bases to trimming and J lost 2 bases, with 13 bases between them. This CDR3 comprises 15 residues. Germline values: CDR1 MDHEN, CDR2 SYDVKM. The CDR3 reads CASSLTLAYPYEQYF. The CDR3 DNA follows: TGTGCCAGCAGTTTAACGCTAGCGTATCCCTACGAGCAGTACTTC. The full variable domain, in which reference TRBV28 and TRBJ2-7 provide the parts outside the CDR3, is DVKVTQSSRYLVKRTGEKVFLECVQDMDHENMFWYRQDPGLGLRLIYFSYDVKMKEKGDIPEGYSVSREKKERFSLILESASTNQTSMYLCASSLTLAYPYEQYFGPGTRLTVT.